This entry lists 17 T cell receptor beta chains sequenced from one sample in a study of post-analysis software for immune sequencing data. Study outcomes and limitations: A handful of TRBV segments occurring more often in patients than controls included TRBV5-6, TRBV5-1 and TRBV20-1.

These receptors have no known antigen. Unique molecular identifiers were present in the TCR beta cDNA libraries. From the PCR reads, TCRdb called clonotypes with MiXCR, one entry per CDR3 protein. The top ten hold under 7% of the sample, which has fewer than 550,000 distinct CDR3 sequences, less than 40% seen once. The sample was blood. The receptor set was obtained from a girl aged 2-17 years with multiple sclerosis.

The CDR3: CASSLAPRARGGEQFF. In DNA form, the CDR3 reads TGTGCCAGCAGCTTAGCGCCCCGGGCCAGGGGTGGGGAGCAGTTCTTC. The rearrangement uses TRBV7-2 and TRBJ2-1, with D perhaps TRBD1 (6 bases). The V gene's germline CDR1 is SGHTA and CDR2 FQGNSA. V was cut by 0 bases and J by 10 bases, with 19 bases left in between. CDR3 length equals 16 residues. Combining the CDR3 with reference TRBV7-2 and TRBJ2-1 gives the whole variable domain GAGVSQSPSNKVTEKGKDVELRCDPISGHTALYWYRQSLGQGLEFLIYFQGNSAPDKSGLPSDRFSAERTGGSVSTLTIQRTQQEDSAVYLCASSLAPRARGGEQFFGPGTRLTVL.

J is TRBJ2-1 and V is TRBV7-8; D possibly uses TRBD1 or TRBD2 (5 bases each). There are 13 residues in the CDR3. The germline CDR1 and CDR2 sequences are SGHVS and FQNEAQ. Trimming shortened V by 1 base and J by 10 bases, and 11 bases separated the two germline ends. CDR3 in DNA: TGTGCCAGCAGCTTAGATCCCGGGACCGAGCAGTTCTTC. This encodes CASSLDPGTEQFF.

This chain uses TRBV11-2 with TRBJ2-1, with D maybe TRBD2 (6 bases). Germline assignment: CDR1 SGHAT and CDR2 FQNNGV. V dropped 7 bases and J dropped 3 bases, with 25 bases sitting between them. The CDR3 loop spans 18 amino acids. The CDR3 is CASKSSSSFRRGYNEQFF. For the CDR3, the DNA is TGTGCCAGCAAATCCTCATCCTCATTCCGGCGGGGCTACAATGAGCAGTTCTTC. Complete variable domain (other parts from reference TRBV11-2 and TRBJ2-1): EAGVAQSPRYKIIEKRQSVAFWCNPISGHATLYWYQQILGQGPKLLIQFQNNGVVDDSQLPKDRFSAERLKGVDSTLKIQPAKLEDSAVYLCASKSSSSFRRGYNEQFFGPGTRLTVL.

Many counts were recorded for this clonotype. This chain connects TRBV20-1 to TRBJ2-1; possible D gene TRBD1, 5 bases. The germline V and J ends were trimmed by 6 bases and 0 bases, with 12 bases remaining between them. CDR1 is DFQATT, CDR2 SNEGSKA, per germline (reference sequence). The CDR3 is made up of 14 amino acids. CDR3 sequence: CSAAGHSSYNEQFF. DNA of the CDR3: TGCAGTGCGGCCGGACACAGCTCCTACAATGAGCAGTTCTTC.

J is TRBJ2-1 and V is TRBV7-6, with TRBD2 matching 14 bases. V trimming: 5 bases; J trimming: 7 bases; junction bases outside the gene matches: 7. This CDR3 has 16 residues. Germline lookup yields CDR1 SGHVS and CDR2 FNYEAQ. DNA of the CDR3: TGTGCCAGCAGCAACCGAGGACTAGCGGGGGGTAATGAGCAGTTCTTC. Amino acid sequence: CASSNRGLAGGNEQFF.

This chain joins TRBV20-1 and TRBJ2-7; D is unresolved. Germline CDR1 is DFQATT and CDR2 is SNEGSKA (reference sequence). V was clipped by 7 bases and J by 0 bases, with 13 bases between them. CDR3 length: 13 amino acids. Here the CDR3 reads CSVVQISSYEQYF. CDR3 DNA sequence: TGCAGTGTGGTCCAGATAAGCTCCTACGAGCAGTACTTC.

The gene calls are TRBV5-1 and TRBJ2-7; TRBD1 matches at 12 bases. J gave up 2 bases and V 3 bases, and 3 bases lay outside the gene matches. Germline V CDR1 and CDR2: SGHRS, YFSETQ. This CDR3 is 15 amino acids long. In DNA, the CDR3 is TGCGCCAGCAGCTCCGGGACAGGGGGCACCTACGAGCAGTACTTC. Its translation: CASSSGTGGTYEQYF.

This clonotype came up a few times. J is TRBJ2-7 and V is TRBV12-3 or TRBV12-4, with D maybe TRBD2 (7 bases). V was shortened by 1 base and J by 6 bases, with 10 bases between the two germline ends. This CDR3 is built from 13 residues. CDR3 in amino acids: CASSLVRGGEQYF. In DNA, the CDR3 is TGTGCCAGCAGTTTAGTAAGGGGGGGCGAGCAGTACTTC.

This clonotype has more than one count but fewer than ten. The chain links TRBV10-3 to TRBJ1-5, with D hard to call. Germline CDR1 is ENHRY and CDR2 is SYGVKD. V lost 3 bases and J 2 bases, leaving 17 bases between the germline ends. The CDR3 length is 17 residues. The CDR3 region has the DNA TGTGCCATCAGTGACCCCCTAGGTTCAATGGGCAATCAGCCCCAGCATTTT. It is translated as CAISDPLGSMGNQPQHF.

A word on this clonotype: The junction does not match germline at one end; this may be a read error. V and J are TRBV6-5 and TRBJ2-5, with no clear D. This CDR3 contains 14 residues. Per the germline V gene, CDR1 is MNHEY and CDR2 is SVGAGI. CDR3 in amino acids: CAGSYAADRLTQYF. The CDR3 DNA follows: TGTGCCGGCAGTTACGCAGCCGACCGGCTGACGCAGTACTTC.

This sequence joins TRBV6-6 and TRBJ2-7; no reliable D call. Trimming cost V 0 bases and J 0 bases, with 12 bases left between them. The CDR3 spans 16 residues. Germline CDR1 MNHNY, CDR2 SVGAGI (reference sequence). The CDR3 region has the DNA TGTGCCAGCAGTTACTCCGGGCTTTCCAGCTCCTACGAGCAGTACTTC. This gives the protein CASSYSGLSSSYEQYF.

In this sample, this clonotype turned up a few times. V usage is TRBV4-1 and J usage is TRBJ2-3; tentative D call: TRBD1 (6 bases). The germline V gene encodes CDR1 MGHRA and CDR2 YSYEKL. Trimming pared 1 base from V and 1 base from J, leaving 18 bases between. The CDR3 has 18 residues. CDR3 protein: CASSQVPGVNSRTDTQYF. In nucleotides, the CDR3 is TGCGCCAGCAGCCAAGTCCCAGGGGTGAATTCTCGCACAGATACGCAGTATTTT.

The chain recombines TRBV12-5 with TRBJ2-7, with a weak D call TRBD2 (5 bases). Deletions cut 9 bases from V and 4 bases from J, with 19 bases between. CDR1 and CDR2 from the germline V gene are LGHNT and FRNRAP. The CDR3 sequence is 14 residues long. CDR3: CASSPRGFPYEQYF. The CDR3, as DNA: TGTGCTAGCAGTCCCCGGGGTTTTCCATACGAGCAGTACTTC.

CDR3 in amino acids: CSARDLGGPRGTQYF. CDR3 coding DNA: TGCAGTGCTAGAGATTTGGGGGGCCCCCGAGGTACCCAGTACTTC. This rearrangement joins TRBV20-1 to TRBJ2-5; perhaps D is TRBD1 or TRBD2 (6 bases each). The CDR3 extends over 15 amino acids. The germline V gene encodes CDR1 DFQATT and CDR2 SNEGSKA (reference sequence). Trimming removed 0 bases from V and 8 bases from J, with 19 bases in between.

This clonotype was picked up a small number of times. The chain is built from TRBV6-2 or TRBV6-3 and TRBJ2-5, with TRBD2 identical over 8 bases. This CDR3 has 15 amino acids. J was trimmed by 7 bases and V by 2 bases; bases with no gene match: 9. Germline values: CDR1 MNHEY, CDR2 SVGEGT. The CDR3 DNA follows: TGTGCCAGCAGTTACCTCCGGACTAGCTCGGGGACCCAGTACTTC. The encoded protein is CASSYLRTSSGTQYF.

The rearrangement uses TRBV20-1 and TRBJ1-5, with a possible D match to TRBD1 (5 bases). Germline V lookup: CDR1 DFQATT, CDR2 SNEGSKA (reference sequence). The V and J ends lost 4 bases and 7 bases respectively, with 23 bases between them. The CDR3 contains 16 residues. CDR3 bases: TGCAGTGCTATCGGATATAGGAGGCAGGGTGGGCAGCCCCAGCATTTT. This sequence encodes CSAIGYRRQGGQPQHF.

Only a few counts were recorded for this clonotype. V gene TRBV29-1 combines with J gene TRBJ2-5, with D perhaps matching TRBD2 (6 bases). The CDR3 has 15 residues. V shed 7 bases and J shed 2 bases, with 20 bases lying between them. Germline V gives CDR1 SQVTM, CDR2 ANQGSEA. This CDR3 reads CSAFPANGGQETQYF. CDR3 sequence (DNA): TGCAGCGCTTTCCCGGCGAATGGAGGGCAAGAGACCCAGTACTTC. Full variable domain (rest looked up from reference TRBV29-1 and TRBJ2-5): SAVISQKPSRDICQRGTSLTIQCQVDSQVTMMFWYRQQPGQSLTLIATANQGSEATYESGFVIDKFPISRPNLTFSTLTVSNMSPEDSSIYLCSAFPANGGQETQYFGPGTRLLVL.